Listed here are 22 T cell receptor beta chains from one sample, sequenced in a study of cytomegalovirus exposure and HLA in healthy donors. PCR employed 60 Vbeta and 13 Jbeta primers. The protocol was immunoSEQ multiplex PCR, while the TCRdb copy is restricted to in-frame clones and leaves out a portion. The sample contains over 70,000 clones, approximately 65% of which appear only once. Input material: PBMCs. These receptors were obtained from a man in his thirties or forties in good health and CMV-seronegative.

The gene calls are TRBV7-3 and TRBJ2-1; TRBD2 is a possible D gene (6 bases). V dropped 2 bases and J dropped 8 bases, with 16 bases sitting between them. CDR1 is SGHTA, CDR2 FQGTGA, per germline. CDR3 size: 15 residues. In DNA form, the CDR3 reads TGTGCCAGCAGCTTAGGTTCGGGGGTCGGGGATGAGCAGTTCTTC. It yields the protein CASSLGSGVGDEQFF.

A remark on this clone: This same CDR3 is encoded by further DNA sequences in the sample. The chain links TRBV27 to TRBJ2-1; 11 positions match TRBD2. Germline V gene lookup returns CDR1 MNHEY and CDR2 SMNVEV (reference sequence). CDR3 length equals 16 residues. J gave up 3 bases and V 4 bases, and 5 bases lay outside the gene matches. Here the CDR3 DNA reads TGTGCCAGCAGTTCCCCCGGACTAGCGGGCTACAATGAGCAGTTCTTC. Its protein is CASSSPGLAGYNEQFF.

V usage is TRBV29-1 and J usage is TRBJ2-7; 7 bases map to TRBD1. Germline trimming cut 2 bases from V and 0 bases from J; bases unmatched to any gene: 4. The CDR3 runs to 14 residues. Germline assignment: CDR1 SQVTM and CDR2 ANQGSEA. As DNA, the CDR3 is TGCAGCGTTGAAAAGGCAGGGGGCTCCTACGAGCAGTACTTC. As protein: CSVEKAGGSYEQYF.

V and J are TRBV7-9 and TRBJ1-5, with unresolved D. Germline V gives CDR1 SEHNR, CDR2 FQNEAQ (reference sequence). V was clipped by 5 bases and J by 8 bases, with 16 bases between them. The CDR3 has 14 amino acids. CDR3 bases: TGTGCCAGCAGCGGAAGGACTGGGTTGGAGCCCCAGCATTTT. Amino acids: CASSGRTGLEPQHF.

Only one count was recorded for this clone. CDR3 DNA sequence: TGCGCCAGCAGCTTTGTTTTTGGCGGGAGGGCTAGCACAGATACGCAGTATTTT. This sequence encodes CASSFVFGGRASTDTQYF. The chain couples TRBV5-1 to TRBJ2-3; 9 nucleotides match TRBD2. With V trimmed by 2 bases and J by 0 bases, 10 bases remained unmatched. The CDR3 runs to 18 residues. Germline V CDR1 and CDR2: SGHRS, YFSETQ.

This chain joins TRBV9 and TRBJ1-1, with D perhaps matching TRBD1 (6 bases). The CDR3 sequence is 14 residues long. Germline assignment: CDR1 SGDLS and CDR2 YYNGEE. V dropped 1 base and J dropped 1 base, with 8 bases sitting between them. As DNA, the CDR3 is TGTGCCAGCAGCGTATTGACAGGGAACACTGAAGCTTTCTTT. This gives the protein CASSVLTGNTEAFF.

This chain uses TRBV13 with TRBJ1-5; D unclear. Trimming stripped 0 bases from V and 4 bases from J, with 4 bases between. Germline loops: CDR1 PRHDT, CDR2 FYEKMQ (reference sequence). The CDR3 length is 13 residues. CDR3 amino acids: CASSLGANQPQHF. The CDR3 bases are TGTGCCAGCAGCTTAGGCGCGAATCAGCCCCAGCATTTT.

CDR3 DNA sequence: TGCGCCAGCAGCTTTACTAGCGGGAGAGAGAATGAGCAGTTCTTC. As protein: CASSFTSGRENEQFF. The V call is TRBV5-1, the J call TRBJ2-1, with 11 positions matching TRBD2. Germline V gene lookup returns CDR1 SGHRS and CDR2 YFSETQ. With V trimmed by 2 bases and J by 7 bases, 5 bases remained unmatched. The CDR3 totals 15 residues.

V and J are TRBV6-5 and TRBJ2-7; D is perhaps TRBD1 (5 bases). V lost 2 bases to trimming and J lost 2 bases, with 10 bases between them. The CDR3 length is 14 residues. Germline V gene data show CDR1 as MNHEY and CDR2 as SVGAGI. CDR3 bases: TGTGCCAGCAGTTACAGAACAGGCCCCTACGAGCAGTACTTC. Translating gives CASSYRTGPYEQYF.

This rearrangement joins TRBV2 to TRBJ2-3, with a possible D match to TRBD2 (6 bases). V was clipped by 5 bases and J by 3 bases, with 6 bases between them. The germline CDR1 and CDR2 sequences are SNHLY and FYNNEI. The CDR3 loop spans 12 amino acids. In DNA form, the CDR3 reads TGTGCCAGCAGTCGGGGGACAGATACGCAGTATTTT. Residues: CASSRGTDTQYF.

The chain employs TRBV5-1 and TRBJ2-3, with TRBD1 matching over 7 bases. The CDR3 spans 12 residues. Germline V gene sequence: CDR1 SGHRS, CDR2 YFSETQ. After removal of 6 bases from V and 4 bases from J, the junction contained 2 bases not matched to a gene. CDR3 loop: CASNRGADTQYF. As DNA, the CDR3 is TGCGCCAGCAACAGGGGAGCAGATACGCAGTATTTT.

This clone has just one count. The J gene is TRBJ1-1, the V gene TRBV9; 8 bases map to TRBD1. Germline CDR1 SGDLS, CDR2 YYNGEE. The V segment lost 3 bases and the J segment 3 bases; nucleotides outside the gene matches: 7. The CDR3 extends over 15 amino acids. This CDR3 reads CASSASGGLDTEAFF. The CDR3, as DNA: TGTGCCAGCAGCGCGTCAGGGGGCTTGGACACTGAAGCTTTCTTT. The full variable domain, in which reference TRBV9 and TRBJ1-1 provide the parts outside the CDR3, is DSGVTQTPKHLITATGQRVTLRCSPRSGDLSVYWYQQSLDQGLQFLIQYYNGEERAKGNILERFSAQQFPDLHSELNLSSLELGDSALYFCASSASGGLDTEAFFGQGTRLTVV.

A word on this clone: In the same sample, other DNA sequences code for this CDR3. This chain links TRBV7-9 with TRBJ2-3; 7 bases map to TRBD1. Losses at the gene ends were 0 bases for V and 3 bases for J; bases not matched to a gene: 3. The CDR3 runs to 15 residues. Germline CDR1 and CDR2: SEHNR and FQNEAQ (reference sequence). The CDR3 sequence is CASSLAAGGTDTQYF. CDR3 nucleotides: TGTGCCAGCAGCTTAGCTGCAGGGGGAACAGATACGCAGTATTTT.

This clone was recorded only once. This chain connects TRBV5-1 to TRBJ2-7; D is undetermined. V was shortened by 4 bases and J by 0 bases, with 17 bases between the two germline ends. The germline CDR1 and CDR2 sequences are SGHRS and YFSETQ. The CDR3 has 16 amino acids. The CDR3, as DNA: TGCGCCAGCAGCCCCCAATCATCCTTTAGCTCCTACGAGCAGTACTTC. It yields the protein CASSPQSSFSSYEQYF.

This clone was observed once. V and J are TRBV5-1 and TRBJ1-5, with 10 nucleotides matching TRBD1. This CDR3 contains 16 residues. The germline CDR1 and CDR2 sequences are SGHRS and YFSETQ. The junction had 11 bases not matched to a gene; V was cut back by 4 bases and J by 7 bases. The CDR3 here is CASSPGDRGSLQPQHF. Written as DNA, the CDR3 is TGCGCCAGCAGCCCAGGGGACAGGGGCTCGCTACAGCCCCAGCATTTT.

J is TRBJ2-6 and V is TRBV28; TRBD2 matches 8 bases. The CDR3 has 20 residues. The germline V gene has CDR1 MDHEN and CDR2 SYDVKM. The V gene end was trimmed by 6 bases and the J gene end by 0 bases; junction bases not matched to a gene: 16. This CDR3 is CASRPLPGSGTPSGANVLTF. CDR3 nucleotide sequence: TGTGCCAGCAGGCCATTACCGGGTAGCGGGACCCCCTCTGGGGCCAACGTCCTGACTTTC.

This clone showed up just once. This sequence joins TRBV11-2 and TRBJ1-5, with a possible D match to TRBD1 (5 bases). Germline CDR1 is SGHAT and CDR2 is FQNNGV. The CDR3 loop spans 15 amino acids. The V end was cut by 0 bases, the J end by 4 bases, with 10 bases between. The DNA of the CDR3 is TGTGCCAGCAGCTTAGATCGTGGGGGGAATCAGCCCCAGCATTTT. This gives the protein CASSLDRGGNQPQHF.

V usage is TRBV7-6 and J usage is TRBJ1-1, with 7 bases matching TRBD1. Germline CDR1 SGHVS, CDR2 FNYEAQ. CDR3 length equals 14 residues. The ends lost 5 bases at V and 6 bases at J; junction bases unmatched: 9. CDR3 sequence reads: CASSENTGAAEAFF. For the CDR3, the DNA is TGTGCCAGCAGCGAGAACACAGGGGCGGCTGAAGCTTTCTTT.

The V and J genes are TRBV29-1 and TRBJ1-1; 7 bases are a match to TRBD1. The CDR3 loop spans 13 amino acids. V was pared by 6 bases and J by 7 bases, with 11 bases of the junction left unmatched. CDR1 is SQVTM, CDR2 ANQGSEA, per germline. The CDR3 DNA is TGCAGCGTCCGGGACAGACTCACCTTTGAAGCTTTCTTT. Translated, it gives CSVRDRLTFEAFF.

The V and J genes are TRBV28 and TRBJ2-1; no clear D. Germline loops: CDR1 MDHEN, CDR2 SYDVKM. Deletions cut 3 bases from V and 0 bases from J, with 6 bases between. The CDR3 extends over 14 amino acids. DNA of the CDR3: TGTGCCAGCAGTTTGCACGGCTCCTACAATGAGCAGTTCTTC. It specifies CASSLHGSYNEQFF.

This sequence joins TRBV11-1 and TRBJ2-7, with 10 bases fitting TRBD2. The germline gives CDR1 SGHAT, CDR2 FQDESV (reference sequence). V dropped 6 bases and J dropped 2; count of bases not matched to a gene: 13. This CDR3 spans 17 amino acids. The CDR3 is CASRRSAGAGGAYEQYF. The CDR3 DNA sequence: TGTGCCAGCAGAAGGTCGGCGGGAGCGGGAGGGGCCTACGAGCAGTACTTC.

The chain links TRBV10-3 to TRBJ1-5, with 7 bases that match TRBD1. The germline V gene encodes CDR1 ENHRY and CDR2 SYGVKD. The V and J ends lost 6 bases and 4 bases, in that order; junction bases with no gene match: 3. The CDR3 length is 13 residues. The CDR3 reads CAISRDSNQPQHF. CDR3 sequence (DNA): TGTGCCATCAGCCGGGACAGTAATCAGCCCCAGCATTTT.